This TCR beta chain was captured in a study of blood T cells in healthy people across ages. In the study overall: T cells yielded about one barcoded beta molecule per two cells through template switching.

The germline gives CDR1 SEHNR, CDR2 FQNEAQ (reference sequence). The CDR3 extends over 14 amino acids. A second about 6 to 12 cycle PCR used barcoded and J-beta primers. Every cDNA molecule bore a tag from a template-switch adaptor containing 12 random nucleotides. MiXCR, run by TCRdb on the 5' RACE reads, gives a single entry per CDR3 protein. The sample has roughly 800,000 distinct CDR3 sequences; nearly 60% are singletons. Worth noting for this clonotype: One end of the junction is discordant with germline, which a read error may explain.

The donors, aged roughly 6 to 100, were healthy Caucasians from Russia. Donors gave about 10 milliliters of peripheral blood apiece. The TCR comes from a man aged 30 to 39 in good health. The chain links TRBV7-9 to TRBJ1-2, with D hard to call. The material sequenced was blood. CDR3 in amino acids: CASSLLGVADGHTF. The CDR3, as DNA: TGTGCCAGCAGTCTGCTCGGGGTAGCGGATGGCCACACCTTC.